A selection of T cell receptor beta chains follows, all from one sample in a study of multiple sclerosis patients with progressive multifocal leukoencephalopathy. Only in-frame clones appear in the TCRdb table, and some are missing; sequencing was by immunoSEQ multiplex PCR. The sample contains around 30,000 clones, around 87% of which appear only once. The source material was PBMCs, sampled from a patient treated with natalizumab. The receptors derive from a human donor with multiple sclerosis. Each CDR3 is given with its conserved first and last residue. D genes are given only for firm matches. Expanded clones get a size class; other rows say once, few or many, or leave the size out.

clone_size j_call d_call v_call cdr3_nt cdr3_aa
. TRBJ1-1 TRBD1 TRBV7-8 TGTGCCAGCAGCCTAAACATCCGGGACAGGTGGAGGGCCACTTATCTCGAAGCTTTCTTT CASSLNIRDRWRATYLEAFF
. TRBJ2-7 . TRBV7-2 TGTGCCAGCAGCTTAGTGGGATCAAGGGATTACTCCTACGAGCAGTACTTC CASSLVGSRDYSYEQYF
. TRBJ2-7 TRBD1 TRBV5-4 TGTGCCAGCAGCTTGAAGGGACAGGGGTACGGCGAGCAGTACTTC CASSLKGQGYGEQYF
once TRBJ2-7 . TRBV18 TGTGCCAGCTCGCCCGAGTTCCCTCCCTACGAGCAGTACTTC CASSPEFPPYEQYF
. TRBJ1-6 . TRBV6-4 TGTGCCAGCAGTGACGGTGCAGGGGATAATTCACCCCTCCACTTT CASSDGAGDNSPLHF
. TRBJ2-7 . TRBV19 TGTGCCAGTAGTGATGGAGGGAACGAGCAGTACTTC CASSDGGNEQYF
. TRBJ1-1 . TRBV2 TGTGCCAGCAGATTAGGAACAGAAGTTGAAGCTTTCTTT CASRLGTEVEAFF
. TRBJ1-2 . TRBV7-3 TGTGCCAGCAGCCCACACTCTAACTATGGCTACACCTTC CASSPHSNYGYTF
. TRBJ2-1 . TRBV28 TGTGCCAGCAGTTTACAGGGGAGCAATGAGCAGTTCTTC CASSLQGSNEQFF
. TRBJ2-7 TRBD1 TRBV6-5 TGTGCCAGCAGTCGCCGGACAGGGGTATTCTACGAGCAGTACTTC CASSRRTGVFYEQYF
. TRBJ1-3 TRBD1 TRBV28 TGTGCCAGCAGGGAACAGGGGCCCTCGATGTATTTT CASREQGPSMYF
. TRBJ1-1 . TRBV29-1 TGCAGCGTTGAAAACCCAGGGGAAAACACTGAAGCTTTCTTT CSVENPGENTEAFF
. TRBJ2-5 TRBD2 TRBV4-3 TGCGCCAGCAGCCAAGACATTCGAGCGGGGGAAGAGACCCAGTACTTC CASSQDIRAGEETQYF
. TRBJ2-3 . TRBV5-5 TGTGCCAGCAGCTTGGCCATCAGGGCTCCGGATACGCAGTATTTT CASSLAIRAPDTQYF
. TRBJ1-1 . TRBV5-1 TGCGCCAGCAGCCTGACTGGGCCACCGGCCACTGAAGCTTTCTTT CASSLTGPPATEAFF
. TRBJ2-2 . TRBV30 TGTGCCTGGACTCCGCAGGGCGCAGGGGAGCTGTTTTTT CAWTPQGAGELFF
. TRBJ1-2 . TRBV19 TGTGCCAGTAAAGGAAATAACTATGGCTACACCTTC CASKGNNYGYTF
. TRBJ2-5 . TRBV28 TGTGCCAGCAGTACCGAGACCCAGTACTTC CASSTETQYF
few TRBJ1-1 . TRBV6-1 TGTGCCAGCACCCCGGACTCCTGGCGTGAAGCTTTCTTT CASTPDSWREAFF
. TRBJ1-2 . TRBV6-5 TGTGCCAGTAGGACACGGGTTAACTATGGCTACACCTTC CASRTRVNYGYTF
. TRBJ1-2 . TRBV4-1 TGCGCCAGCAGCACCCGCCCCCCAGCCCGGACAAGGAGCTATGGCTACACCTTC CASSTRPPARTRSYGYTF
. TRBJ2-7 TRBD2 TRBV6-5 TGTGCCAGCAGGTCGATAGCGGGGGCCTACGAGCAGTACTTC CASRSIAGAYEQYF
few TRBJ2-7 TRBD2 TRBV6-5 TGTGCCAGCAGTTACTCACGGGGGGGCCTGTACGAGCAGTACTTC CASSYSRGGLYEQYF
. TRBJ1-1 . TRBV10-2 TGCGCCAGCAGTGAAGCCATTCGGGGCACTGAAGCTTTCTTT CASSEAIRGTEAFF
. TRBJ1-1 . TRBV4-3 TGCGCCAGCAGCCAAGACGTCCGAGGTGCTTTCTTT CASSQDVRGAFF
few TRBJ1-3 . TRBV5-5 TGTGCCAGCAGCCGAGGAAGTGGAAACACCATATATTTT CASSRGSGNTIYF
. TRBJ2-7 . TRBV6-5 TGTGCCAGCAGTTACGTCCGCGGGTGGGGCTACGAGCAGTACTTC CASSYVRGWGYEQYF
. TRBJ1-1 . TRBV6-5 TGTGCCAGCAGTCCCCTGGGAGGGGGCACTGAAGCTTTCTTT CASSPLGGGTEAFF
. TRBJ1-3 . TRBV11-2 TGTGCCAGCAGCTTAGATCGGATCGGGGCTTCTGGAAATACCATATATTTT CASSLDRIGASGNTIYF
. TRBJ2-3 . TRBV20-1 TGCAGTGCTACTCACCTAGATACGCAGTATTTT CSATHLDTQYF
. TRBJ2-3 . TRBV11-3 TGTGCCAGCAGCTTAGTGACAACAGATACGCAGTATTTT CASSLVTTDTQYF
. TRBJ1-1 TRBD1 TRBV5-4 TGTGCCAGCAGCCACAGGGGTACGAACACTGAAGCTTTCTTT CASSHRGTNTEAFF
large TRBJ1-2 . TRBV6-4 TGTGCCAGCAGTGACTCGTATATTGGGGCAGGGAGGAACTATGGCTACACCTTC CASSDSYIGAGRNYGYTF
. TRBJ1-5 . TRBV19 TGTGCCAGTAGACAGCAGCATAGCAATCAGCCCCAGCATTTT CASRQQHSNQPQHF
. TRBJ2-7 TRBD1 TRBV20-1 TGCAGTGGTTGGGACAGCTACGAGCAGTACTTC CSGWDSYEQYF
. TRBJ1-1 . TRBV7-8 TGTGCCAGCAGGGGGACTAGGGGCTTTCATACTGAAGCTTTCTTT CASRGTRGFHTEAFF
. TRBJ2-2 TRBD1 TRBV30 TGTGCCTGGATTCGACAGGGGAACACCGGGGAGCTGTTTTTT CAWIRQGNTGELFF
. TRBJ2-7 TRBD1 TRBV5-8 TGTGCCAGCAGCTTGGACAGGGGCCACGAGCAGTACTTC CASSLDRGHEQYF
once TRBJ2-4 . TRBV2 TGTGCCAGCAGAGCCGGGGAGGCCAAAAACATTCAGTACTTC CASRAGEAKNIQYF
. TRBJ1-5 TRBD1 TRBV5-6 TGTGCCAGCAACTTGGGGACAGGGGGGGATCAGCCCCAGCATTTT CASNLGTGGDQPQHF
. TRBJ1-2 . TRBV19 TGTGCCAGTAGTAACCGCTTCCAAACCTCCAACCTTCTAAACTATGGCTACACCTTC CASSNRFQTSNLLNYGYTF
. TRBJ1-6 . TRBV4-2 TGTGCCAGCAGCCAATTTGTAGGGACATCGAATTCACCCCTCCACTTT CASSQFVGTSNSPLHF
. TRBJ1-4 TRBD1 TRBV6-6 TGTGCCAGCAGTTACCCCGGGGACAGGAATGAAAAACTGTTTTTT CASSYPGDRNEKLFF
. TRBJ2-3 . TRBV18 TGTGCCAGCTCCGCCGGGCCCCGCACAGATACGCAGTATTTT CASSAGPRTDTQYF
. TRBJ2-2 . TRBV7-3 TGTGCCAGCAGCTTATACCCCCTAGGAGGGGCGCGAGGCGGGGAGCTGTTTTTT CASSLYPLGGARGGELFF
few TRBJ1-1 . TRBV7-9 TGTGCCAGCAGCTTAGATCAGGGGCTAGGTGAAGCTTTCTTT CASSLDQGLGEAFF
. TRBJ2-3 . TRBV28 TGTGCCAGCATCGGGCCACTGAGCACAGATACGCAGTATTTT CASIGPLSTDTQYF
. TRBJ2-1 . TRBV7-8 TGTGCCAGCACTCAAACCGTGGCCTTCTACAATGAGCAGTTCTTC CASTQTVAFYNEQFF
once TRBJ1-2 . TRBV5-1 TGCGCCAGCAGCTTGGAGGCAGGAACTTATGGCTACACCTTC CASSLEAGTYGYTF
. TRBJ1-6 . TRBV5-6 TGTGCCAGCAGCTCGCTCTCCCGGGGGGCGAGCTCCTATAATTCACCCCTCCACTTT CASSSLSRGASSYNSPLHF
. TRBJ2-2 . TRBV21-1 TGTGCCAGCAGCAAAGAATGCTCACATCGCCCGGGCACCGGGGAGCTGTTTTTT CASSKECSHRPGTGELFF
. TRBJ1-2 . TRBV19 TGTGCCAGTAGTCAGGGTCGAGACTATGGCTACACCTTC CASSQGRDYGYTF